One sample yielded the 24 T cell receptor beta chains listed below, sequenced in a study of T cell responses to AZD1222 COVID-19 vaccine. This table comes from immunoSEQ multiplex PCR, and its TCRdb copy is limited to in-frame clones, with some not included. The profile shows about 150,000 clones, roughly 89% of them singletons. Source: peripheral blood, taken 28 days after the second AZD1222 dose. The receptors stem from an adult who received the AZD1222 COVID-19 vaccine.

This chain uses TRBV12-5 with TRBJ1-1, with D possibly TRBD1 on 5 matching bases. This CDR3 spans 14 amino acids. Germline lookup yields CDR1 LGHNT and CDR2 FRNRAP. V lost 6 bases and J lost 1, with 12 bases in between. CDR3 region: CASGTGRANTEAFF. The CDR3 DNA sequence: TGTGCTAGTGGGACGGGACGGGCGAACACTGAAGCTTTCTTT.

This rearrangement joins TRBV6-2 or TRBV6-3 to TRBJ2-1; TRBD2 aligns across 9 bases. CDR3 length: 15 amino acids. V dropped 2 bases and J dropped 5; count of bases not matched to a gene: 4. The germline CDR1 and CDR2 sequences are MNHEY and SVGEGT. The DNA for the CDR3 is TGTGCCAGCAGTTACGGGACTAGCTTCCACAATGAGCAGTTCTTC. This gives the protein CASSYGTSFHNEQFF.

The V and J genes are TRBV9 and TRBJ1-2, with D possibly matching TRBD1 (5 bases). The germline CDR1 and CDR2 sequences are SGDLS and YYNGEE. V lost 4 bases, J lost 8 bases, and 21 bases lay in between. The CDR3 covers 15 residues. The CDR3: CASSRVGGVSSGYTF. CDR3 DNA sequence: TGTGCCAGCAGCAGGGTCGGGGGTGTTAGTTCGGGCTACACCTTC.

The chain carries TRBV6-1 and TRBJ1-1, with unresolved D. CDR3 length: 13 residues. In germline, CDR1 is MNHNS, CDR2 SASEGT. Between the trimmed V and J ends, which lost 2 bases and 1 base, there was a span of 5 bases. The CDR3 region is CASSEFGNTEAFF. The CDR3 DNA is TGTGCCAGCAGTGAATTCGGGAACACTGAAGCTTTCTTT.

The chain couples TRBV28 to TRBJ1-2; 11 bases match TRBD1. Germline V CDR1 and CDR2: MDHEN, SYDVKM. This CDR3 is 14 amino acids long. V lost 3 bases and J lost 8; bases outside the gene matches: 5. The CDR3 bases are TGTGCCAGCAGTTTGGACAGGGGGCCGCGGGGCTACACCTTC. This sequence encodes CASSLDRGPRGYTF.

The V call is TRBV29-1, the J call TRBJ1-1; D not certain. The CDR3 extends over 10 amino acids. Germline V CDR1 and CDR2: SQVTM, ANQGSEA. The V and J ends lost 7 bases and 7 bases respectively, with 10 bases between them. Here the CDR3 DNA reads TGCAGCGCCCTCGGCGATGAAGCTTTCTTT. Translating gives CSALGDEAFF.

The CDR3 region has the DNA TGTGCCAGCAGCCCCTATGGTCTCAACAATGAGCAGTTCTTC. Translating gives CASSPYGLNNEQFF. The V gene is TRBV7-2, the J gene TRBJ2-1; the D is unclear. The germline gives CDR1 SGHTA, CDR2 FQGNSA. The V and J ends lost 5 bases and 5 bases respectively, with 13 bases between them. The CDR3 loop spans 14 amino acids.

The chain carries TRBV25-1 and TRBJ2-1; the D gene is possibly TRBD2 (7 bases). Germline-derived CDR1 and CDR2 are MGHDK and SYGVNS. The germline V and J ends were trimmed by 5 bases and 10 bases, with 21 bases remaining between them. CDR3 length: 15 amino acids. CDR3 sequence: CASSRGGVSPREQFF. The DNA for the CDR3 is TGTGCCAGCAGTAGGGGGGGGGTTAGCCCGAGAGAGCAGTTCTTC.

The chain has TRBV7-9 and TRBJ2-3, with D tentatively TRBD1 (5 bases). This CDR3 is built from 15 residues. V lost 2 bases to trimming and J lost 3 bases, with 12 bases between them. Germline CDR1 is SEHNR and CDR2 is FQNEAQ (reference sequence). DNA of the CDR3: TGTGCCAGCAGCTTATGGCAGGGTTGGACAGATACGCAGTATTTT. Amino acids: CASSLWQGWTDTQYF.

The chain combines TRBV9 with TRBJ1-6; TRBD1 might be the D (5 bases). Between the trimmed V and J ends, which lost 2 bases and 7 bases, there was a span of 10 bases. The length of the CDR3 is 14 residues. Germline V gene sequence: CDR1 SGDLS, CDR2 YYNGEE. CDR3 protein: CASSVAGANSPLHF. The CDR3 coding sequence is TGTGCCAGCAGCGTCGCCGGGGCCAATTCACCCCTCCACTTT.

V usage is TRBV28 and J usage is TRBJ1-2; D uncertain. The CDR3 runs 11 residues. From germline, CDR1 is MDHEN and CDR2 SYDVKM. V lost 6 bases and J 7 bases, leaving 9 bases between the germline ends. The CDR3 sequence: CASSQLGGYTF. The CDR3 DNA reads as TGTGCCAGCAGCCAGTTAGGTGGCTACACCTTC.

This chain connects TRBV5-1 to TRBJ2-1, with 13 bases matching TRBD2. The J segment lost 5 bases and the V segment lost 1 base, leaving 6 bases of the junction unmatched. Per the germline V gene, CDR1 is SGHRS and CDR2 is YFSETQ. The CDR3 has 17 residues. CDR3 sequence (DNA): TGCGCCAGCAGCTTGCCGACCGGGACTAGCGGGAACAATGAGCAGTTCTTC. It translates to CASSLPTGTSGNNEQFF.

The CDR3 spells CASSWFGTDNQPQHF. The CDR3 bases are TGTGCCAGCAGCTGGTTCGGGACAGATAATCAGCCCCAGCATTTT. This chain uses TRBV5-5 with TRBJ1-5; 7 bases are shared with TRBD1. Germline lookup yields CDR1 SGHKS and CDR2 YYEKEE (reference sequence). V lost 3 bases and J lost 4; bases outside the gene matches: 7. The CDR3 runs 15 residues.

This clone has more than one count but fewer than ten. V usage is TRBV11-2 and J usage is TRBJ2-1; 12 nucleotides align to TRBD2. V lost 4 bases, J lost 7 bases, and 17 bases stayed unmatched. The V gene's germline CDR1 is SGHAT and CDR2 FQNNGV. This CDR3 has 19 amino acids. The CDR3 DNA is TGTGCCAGCAGCTCCTCTCTACTAGCGGGAGGCCGTTTGGCTAATGAGCAGTTCTTC. This codes for CASSSSLLAGGRLANEQFF.

The genes are TRBV30 and TRBJ1-1; D remains ambiguous. With 0 bases removed from V and 8 bases from J, the gap between germline ends came to 16 bases. This CDR3 is 14 amino acids long. Germline V gene data show CDR1 as GTSNPN and CDR2 as SVGIG (reference sequence). The CDR3 DNA follows: TGTGCCTGGAGTGTACCTTCGGTCATCTGCGAAGCTTTCTTT. It translates to CAWSVPSVICEAFF.

J is TRBJ1-4 and V is TRBV5-4; a weak D match, TRBD1 (5 bases). Trimming left V 0 bases short and J 11 bases short, with 14 bases between. Germline V gene lookup returns CDR1 SGHNT and CDR2 YYREEE (reference sequence). CDR3 length equals 14 residues. The CDR3 DNA sequence: TGTGCCAGCAGCTTGGCCCAAGGGGAATCGAAACTGTTTTTT. This sequence encodes CASSLAQGESKLFF.

This clone showed up just once. This sequence joins TRBV19 and TRBJ2-4, with D possibly matching TRBD1 (6 bases). The germline V gene has CDR1 LNHDA and CDR2 SQIVND (reference sequence). The CDR3 spans 17 residues. V was clipped by 8 bases and J by 3 bases, with 23 bases between them. In DNA form, the CDR3 reads TGTGCCAGTCGCGGGCAGGGGTACATACTGGGCAAAAACATTCAGTACTTC. The encoded protein is CASRGQGYILGKNIQYF.

The chain links TRBV4-3 to TRBJ2-6, with unresolved D. CDR3 size: 15 residues. Per germline, CDR1 LGHNA and CDR2 YSLEER. Trimming cost V 4 bases and J 4 bases, with 11 bases left between them. CDR3 sequence: CASSRALWGANVLTF. The CDR3 DNA follows: TGCGCCAGCAGCCGAGCCCTATGGGGGGCCAACGTCCTGACTTTC.

The table lists this clone with a count of one. V usage is TRBV9 and J usage is TRBJ2-2; D call uncertain. Germline-derived CDR1 and CDR2 are SGDLS and YYNGEE. The CDR3 spans 14 residues. Trimming took 0 bases from V and 3 from J, leaving 6 bases between them. The CDR3 loop is CASSVVPDTGELFF. For the CDR3, the DNA is TGTGCCAGCAGCGTAGTCCCTGACACCGGGGAGCTGTTTTTT.

The chain couples TRBV15 to TRBJ1-1; no clear D. This CDR3 region has 14 residues. Germline CDR1 and CDR2: LNHNV and YYDKDF (reference sequence). V lost 0 bases, J lost 0 bases, and 5 bases lay in between. The CDR3 is CATSRDILNTEAFF. Written as DNA, the CDR3 is TGTGCCACCAGCAGAGACATATTGAACACTGAAGCTTTCTTT.

The chain joins TRBV5-6 to TRBJ1-5; the match to TRBD1 covers 7 bases. The CDR3 extends over 16 amino acids. The V segment lost 4 bases and the J segment 2 bases; nucleotides outside the gene matches: 9. Per germline, CDR1 SGHDT and CDR2 YYEEEE. The CDR3 region has the DNA TGTGCCAGCAGCCAACAGGGGATAGGTGGCAATCAGCCCCAGCATTTT. As protein: CASSQQGIGGNQPQHF.

The J gene is TRBJ1-1, the V gene TRBV30; D might be TRBD1 (6 bases). V was clipped by 4 bases and J by 3 bases, with 18 bases between them. The germline V gene encodes CDR1 GTSNPN and CDR2 SVGIG (reference sequence). CDR3 length: 15 residues. The CDR3 here is CAWTPGRGGYTEAFF. CDR3 coding DNA: TGTGCCTGGACCCCTGGGAGGGGGGGTTACACTGAAGCTTTCTTT.

This clone has more than one count but fewer than ten. CDR3 nucleotides: TGTGCCAGCAGTTACTCGATTGACGGGGCCGGCGAGCAGTTCTTC. This sequence encodes CASSYSIDGAGEQFF. The rearrangement joins TRBV6-2 or TRBV6-3 to TRBJ2-1; D assignment may be TRBD1 or TRBD2 (5 bases each). V shed 0 bases and J shed 10 bases, with 16 bases lying between them. Germline CDR1 is MNHEY and CDR2 is SVGEGT. This CDR3 comprises 15 residues.

The CDR3 nucleotides read TGTGCCAGCAGCTCAACAGGCTTTCGTAATGAAAAACTGTTTTTT. Amino acid sequence: CASSSTGFRNEKLFF. The rearrangement uses TRBV7-2 and TRBJ1-4; TRBD1 is a possible D gene (5 bases). In germline, CDR1 is SGHTA, CDR2 FQGNSA. The V end lost 4 bases, the J end lost 4 bases, and 13 bases lay between the germline ends. The CDR3 spans 15 residues. Supplemented by reference TRBV7-2 and TRBJ1-4, the full variable domain reads GAGVSQSPSNKVTEKGKDVELRCDPISGHTALYWYRQSLGQGLEFLIYFQGNSAPDKSGLPSDRFSAERTGGSVSTLTIQRTQQEDSAVYLCASSSTGFRNEKLFFGSGTQLSVL.